This T cell receptor (beta chain) was sequenced during a study of human T cells and chemical hapten exposure. Described time point: patch test 1, 2 weeks after DPC sensitization. The sample's treatment: therapeutic diphenylcyclopropenone sensitization with weekly scalp DPC. Patches went on only after blood had been drawn each time. Someone pulled total RNA out of unfractionated whole blood. The study used a library that attached unique molecular identifiers to individual cDNA molecules. TCRdb re-derived calls from the RACE reads in MiXCR, one entry per CDR3 protein. This sample carries roughly 180,000 distinct CDR3 sequences, about 15% of them seen once, and the ten largest clones take 1.5% to 2%. CDR3 length: 15 amino acids. The V gene end was trimmed by 5 bases and the J gene end by 5 bases; junction bases not matched to a gene: 11. Germline V CDR1 and CDR2: SGDLS, YYNGEE. The count of this clonotype is one. Antigen specificity is unknown. The missing conserved phenylalanine or tryptophan at the end of this CDR3 makes a read error likely.

Study-level results: Patch test score rose with PT1 expanded TCR count, significant at thresholds 8, 16 and 32, not 4.

This clonotype was sampled from a young woman with alopecia areata. Some clones in this sample may be carry-over from other donors' samples. The genes are TRBV9 and TRBJ2-5; TRBD1 aligns across 8 bases. Sequencing was performed on whole blood, taken in connection with sensitization to the hapten diphenylcyclopropenone (DPC). Here the CDR3 DNA reads TGTGCCAGCAGTCCCCAAGGACAGGGAAGGGAGACCCAGTACCTC. This translates into CASSPQGQGRETQYL.